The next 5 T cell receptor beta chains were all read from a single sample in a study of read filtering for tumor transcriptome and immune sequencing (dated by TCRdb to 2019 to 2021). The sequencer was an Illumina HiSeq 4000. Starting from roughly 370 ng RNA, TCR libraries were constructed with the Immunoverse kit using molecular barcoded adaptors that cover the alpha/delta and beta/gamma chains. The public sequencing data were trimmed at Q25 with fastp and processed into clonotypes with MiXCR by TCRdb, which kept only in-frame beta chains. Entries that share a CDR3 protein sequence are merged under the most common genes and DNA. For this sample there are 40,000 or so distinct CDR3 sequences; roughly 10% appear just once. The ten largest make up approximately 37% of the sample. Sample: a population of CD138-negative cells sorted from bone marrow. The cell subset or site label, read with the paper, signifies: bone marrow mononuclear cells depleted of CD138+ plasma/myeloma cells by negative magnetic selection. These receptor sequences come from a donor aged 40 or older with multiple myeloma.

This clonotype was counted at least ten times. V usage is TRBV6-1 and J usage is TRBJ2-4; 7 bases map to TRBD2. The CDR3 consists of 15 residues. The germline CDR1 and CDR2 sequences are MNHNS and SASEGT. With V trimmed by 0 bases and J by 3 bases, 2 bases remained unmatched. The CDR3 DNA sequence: TGTGCCAGCAGTGAAGCCCTAGCGGTCAAAAACATTCAGTACTTC. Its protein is CASSEALAVKNIQYF.

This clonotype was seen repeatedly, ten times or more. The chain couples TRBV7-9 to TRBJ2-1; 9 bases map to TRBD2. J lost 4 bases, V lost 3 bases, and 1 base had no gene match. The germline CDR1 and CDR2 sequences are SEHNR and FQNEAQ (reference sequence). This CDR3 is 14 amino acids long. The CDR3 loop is CASSLLAGYNEQFF. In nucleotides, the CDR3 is TGTGCCAGCAGCTTGCTAGCGGGGTACAATGAGCAGTTCTTC.

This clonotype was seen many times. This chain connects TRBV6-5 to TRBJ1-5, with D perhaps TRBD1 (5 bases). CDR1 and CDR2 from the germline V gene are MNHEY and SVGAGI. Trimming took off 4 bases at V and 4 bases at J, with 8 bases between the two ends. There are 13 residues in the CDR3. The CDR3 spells CASSSGLNQPQHF. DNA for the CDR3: TGTGCCAGCAGTTCAGGGTTGAATCAGCCCCAGCATTTT.

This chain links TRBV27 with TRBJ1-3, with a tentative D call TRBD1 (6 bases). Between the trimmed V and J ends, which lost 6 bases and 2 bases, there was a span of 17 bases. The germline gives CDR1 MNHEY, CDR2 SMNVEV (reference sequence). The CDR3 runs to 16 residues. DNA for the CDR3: TGTGCCAGCAGGTCGAACTTACAGGGAGCTGGAAACACCATATATTTT. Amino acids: CASRSNLQGAGNTIYF.

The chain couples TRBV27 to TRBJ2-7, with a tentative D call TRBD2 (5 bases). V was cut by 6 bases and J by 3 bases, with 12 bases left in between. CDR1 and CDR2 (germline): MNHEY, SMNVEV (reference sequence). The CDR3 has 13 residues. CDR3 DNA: TGTGCCAGCAGCCCGACCGGGATCTACGAGCAGTACTTC. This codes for CASSPTGIYEQYF.